The source of this TCR beta chain is a study of blood T cell repertoires in COVID-19. The wider study: T cells, B-cell-depleted T cells, or PBMCs provided the cDNA or gDNA that served as material.

Per the original data handling: Reference gene primer amplification gave nucleated cell count estimates. Assay used: immunoSEQ multiplex PCR; TCRdb lists only in-frame clones, some missing. That table gives V, J and clone size, and the DNA gave D and trimming. The sample holds roughly 320,000 clones, roughly 86% seen once. V lost 0 bases, J lost 1 base, and 8 bases lay in between. The V gene's germline CDR1 is SGHRS and CDR2 YFSETQ. This CDR3 spans 15 amino acids. This sequence was found in a man between 65 and 85 years old with acute or convalescent COVID-19. The chain combines TRBV5-1 with TRBJ1-5; D unresolved. The sequenced sample was peripheral blood. The CDR3 is CASSLVAGSNQPQHF. DNA of the CDR3: TGCGCCAGCAGCTTGGTAGCGGGAAGCAATCAGCCCCAGCATTTT.